These 14 T cell receptor beta chains originate from one sample sequenced in a study of blood T cell repertoires in COVID-19. Sequenced by immunoSEQ multiplex PCR; TCRdb stores in-frame clones only, minus some. The table has more than 400,000 clones, roughly 87% seen once. Sequenced input: PBMCs or T cells enriched from blood (not recorded which). The receptors originated from a woman aged 18-35 years who had recovered from COVID-19.

The chain links TRBV4-1 to TRBJ2-2; 9 nucleotides match TRBD1. Germline V CDR1 and CDR2: MGHRA, YSYEKL. The length of the CDR3 is 20 residues. V lost 1 base to trimming and J lost 4 bases; unmatched junction nucleotides: 16. This CDR3 is CASSQGGGQGLRRGTGELFF. The CDR3 nucleotides read TGCGCCAGCAGCCAAGGGGGAGGACAGGGGCTCCGCCGGGGCACCGGGGAGCTGTTTTTT.

The chain has TRBV2 and TRBJ1-2; 7 bases are a match to TRBD1. The CDR3 loop spans 12 amino acids. Germline loops: CDR1 SNHLY, CDR2 FYNNEI. Unmatched junction bases numbered 7, after V lost 7 bases and J lost 8 bases. CDR3 coding DNA: TGTGCCAGCAAAGACAGGGCAGGGGGCTACACCTTC. The encoded protein is CASKDRAGGYTF.

V and J are TRBV15 and TRBJ1-2; D gene unclear. Trimming shortened V by 1 base and J by 2 bases, and 14 bases separated the two germline ends. The germline CDR1 and CDR2 sequences are LNHNV and YYDKDF (reference sequence). The CDR3 contains 16 residues. CDR3 DNA sequence: TGTGCCACCAGCAGAGGGATAGCCTCCCCAAACTATGGCTACACCTTC. Translating gives CATSRGIASPNYGYTF.

V gene TRBV7-9 combines with J gene TRBJ1-5; a possible D gene is TRBD1 (5 bases). The V end lost 2 bases, the J end lost 4 bases, and 15 bases lay between the germline ends. The length of the CDR3 is 16 residues. Germline V gene data show CDR1 as SEHNR and CDR2 as FQNEAQ (reference sequence). CDR3 region: CASSLISQDRNQPQHF. The CDR3 DNA reads as TGTGCCAGCAGCTTAATCTCACAGGACCGTAATCAGCCCCAGCATTTT.

V and J are TRBV7-9 and TRBJ1-1; TRBD1 is a possible D gene (5 bases). This CDR3 region has 14 residues. The V gene's germline CDR1 is SEHNR and CDR2 FQNEAQ (reference sequence). Trimming shortened V by 5 bases and J by 4 bases, and 14 bases separated the two germline ends. The CDR3: CASSRGMGITEAFF. The CDR3 DNA sequence: TGTGCCAGCAGCCGGGGGATGGGGATCACTGAAGCTTTCTTT.

The rearrangement uses TRBV19 and TRBJ2-1; tentative D call: TRBD1 (6 bases). Germline V CDR1 and CDR2: LNHDA, SQIVND (reference sequence). The CDR3 totals 16 residues. Trimming left V 6 bases short and J 0 bases short, with 15 bases between. DNA for the CDR3: TGTGCCAGTAGGGCAGGGGCCTCCAGCTCCTACAATGAGCAGTTCTTC. Translated, it gives CASRAGASSSYNEQFF.

The genes are TRBV5-1 and TRBJ1-1, with D unresolved. Trimming stripped 4 bases from V and 11 bases from J, with 21 bases between. The CDR3 is 14 residues long. CDR1 and CDR2 (germline): SGHRS, YFSETQ. The CDR3: CASSLSAGNTGAFF. In nucleotides, the CDR3 is TGCGCCAGCAGCCTTTCCGCGGGGAACACTGGGGCTTTCTTT.

This clone was seen a few times. The same CDR3 also results from other DNA sequences found in this sample. The chain uses TRBV5-1 and TRBJ1-2; 11 bases align to TRBD1. Germline loops: CDR1 SGHRS, CDR2 YFSETQ. This CDR3 has 14 residues. J was trimmed by 6 bases and V by 1 base; bases with no gene match: 2. As DNA, the CDR3 is TGCGCCAGCAGCTTGAGGACAGGGGGCGATGGCTACACCTTC. The encoded protein is CASSLRTGGDGYTF.

The V gene is TRBV19, the J gene TRBJ2-3; D is ambiguous. Germline lookup yields CDR1 LNHDA and CDR2 SQIVND (reference sequence). V was shortened by 3 bases and J by 0 bases, with 7 bases between the two germline ends. This CDR3 is built from 14 residues. CDR3 nucleotide sequence: TGTGCCAGTAGTATGCGAACTAGCACAGATACGCAGTATTTT. This encodes CASSMRTSTDTQYF.

The chain has TRBV4-1 and TRBJ2-7; D gene uncertain. CDR1 is MGHRA, CDR2 YSYEKL, per germline. V lost 4 bases and J 2 bases, leaving 18 bases between the germline ends. The CDR3 loop spans 16 amino acids. As DNA, the CDR3 is TGCGCCAGCAGCCTCCTACTTTCGACGGAGCCCTACGAGCAGTACTTC. Translation: CASSLLLSTEPYEQYF.

The chain recombines TRBV7-2 with TRBJ2-1; no clear D gene. V was cut by 6 bases and J by 5 bases, with 5 bases left in between. Germline CDR1 and CDR2: SGHTA and FQGNSA. The CDR3 is 11 amino acids. CDR3 in amino acids: CASSLHNEQFF. The CDR3 DNA follows: TGTGCCAGCAGTCTTCACAATGAGCAGTTCTTC.

The rearrangement joins TRBV6-1 to TRBJ1-6; possible D gene TRBD1, 5 bases. The CDR3 consists of 15 residues. The V end lost 1 base, the J end lost 15 bases, and 19 bases lay between the germline ends. CDR1 and CDR2 (germline): MNHNS, SASEGT. The CDR3 sequence is CASSEDEQGPRNLHF. The CDR3 DNA is TGTGCCAGCAGTGAAGATGAGCAGGGCCCCAGGAACCTCCACTTT.

The V call is TRBV9, the J call TRBJ1-1; TRBD1 matches at 10 bases. Per germline, CDR1 SGDLS and CDR2 YYNGEE. This CDR3 contains 14 residues. After removal of 4 bases from V and 7 bases from J, the junction contained 7 bases not matched to a gene. This CDR3 is CASSPLGQGGEAFF. The CDR3 coding sequence is TGTGCCAGCAGCCCCCTCGGACAGGGGGGTGAAGCTTTCTTT.

The chain joins TRBV28 to TRBJ1-2; D uncertain. V lost 6 bases and J 8 bases, leaving 10 bases between the germline ends. There are 11 residues in the CDR3. Germline lookup yields CDR1 MDHEN and CDR2 SYDVKM. The CDR3 sequence is CASRLPGGYTF. For the CDR3, the DNA is TGTGCCAGCAGACTCCCGGGGGGCTACACCTTC.